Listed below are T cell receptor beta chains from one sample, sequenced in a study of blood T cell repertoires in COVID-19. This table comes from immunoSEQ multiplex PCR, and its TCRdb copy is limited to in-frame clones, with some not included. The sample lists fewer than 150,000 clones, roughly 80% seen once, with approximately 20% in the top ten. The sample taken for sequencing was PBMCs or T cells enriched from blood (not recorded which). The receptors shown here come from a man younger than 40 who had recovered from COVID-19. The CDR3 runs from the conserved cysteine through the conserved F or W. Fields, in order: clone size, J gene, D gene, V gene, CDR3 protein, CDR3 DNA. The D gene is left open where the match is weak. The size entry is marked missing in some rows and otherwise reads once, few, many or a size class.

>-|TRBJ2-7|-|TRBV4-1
CASSQGPAYEQYF
TGCGCCAGCAGCCAAGGTCCCGCCTACGAGCAGTACTTC
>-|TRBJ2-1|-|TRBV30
CAWSLYDFNEQFF
TGTGCCTGGAGTCTCTATGACTTCAATGAGCAGTTCTTC
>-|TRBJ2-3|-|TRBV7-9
CASSLFGDNTQYF
TGTGCCAGCAGCTTATTCGGGGACAATACGCAGTATTTT
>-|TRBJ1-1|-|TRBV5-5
CASSLWGQGNTEAFF
TGTGCCAGCAGCTTGTGGGGGCAGGGGAACACTGAAGCTTTCTTT
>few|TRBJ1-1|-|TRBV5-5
CASSFLGDTEAFF
TGTGCCAGCAGCTTCTTGGGAGACACTGAAGCTTTCTTT
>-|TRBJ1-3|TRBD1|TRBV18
CASSPGQGILDTIYF
TGTGCCAGCTCACCAGGACAGGGGATATTGGACACCATATATTTT
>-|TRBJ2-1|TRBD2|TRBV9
CASSPRASGSGREQFF
TGTGCCAGCAGCCCCCGTGCTAGCGGGAGTGGAAGGGAGCAGTTCTTC
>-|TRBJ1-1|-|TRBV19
CASSTLRQANTEAFF
TGTGCCAGTAGTACCCTCCGACAGGCTAACACTGAAGCTTTCTTT
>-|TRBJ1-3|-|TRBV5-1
CASSLERSYSGNTIYF
TGCGCCAGCAGCTTGGAAAGGAGTTACTCTGGAAACACCATATATTTT
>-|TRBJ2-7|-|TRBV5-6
CASSLARGYEQYF
TGTGCCAGCAGCTTGGCCAGGGGCTACGAGCAGTACTTC
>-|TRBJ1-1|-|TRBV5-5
CASSARTVNTEAFF
TGTGCCAGCAGTGCAAGGACAGTGAACACTGAAGCTTTCTTT
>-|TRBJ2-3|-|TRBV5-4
CASSWGREGDTQYF
TGTGCCAGCAGCTGGGGTCGGGAAGGAGATACGCAGTATTTT
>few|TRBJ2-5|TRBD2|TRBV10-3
CAISESNGRAETQYF
TGTGCCATCAGTGAGTCAAACGGGAGGGCCGAGACCCAGTACTTC
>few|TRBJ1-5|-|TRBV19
CASKYSLLGNQPQHF
TGTGCCAGTAAGTACAGTTTGTTGGGCAATCAGCCCCAGCATTTT
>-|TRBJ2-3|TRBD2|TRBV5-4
CASSKLAGRDTQYF
TGTGCCAGCAGCAAGCTAGCGGGGCGAGATACGCAGTATTTT
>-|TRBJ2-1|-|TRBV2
CASSSRAGLNEQFF
TGTGCCAGCAGTTCCCGCGCAGGGTTGAATGAGCAGTTCTTC
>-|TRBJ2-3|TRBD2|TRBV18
CASSPWRRENTDTQYF
TGTGCCAGCTCACCCTGGCGGCGGGAGAACACAGATACGCAGTATTTT
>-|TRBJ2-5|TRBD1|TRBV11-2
CASSLNRGRGLAVQETQYF
TGTGCCAGCAGCCTCAACAGGGGGCGGGGGCTAGCGGTCCAAGAGACCCAGTACTTC
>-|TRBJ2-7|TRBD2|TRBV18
CASSPAGGGNEQYF
TGTGCCAGCTCACCAGCGGGAGGGGGGAACGAGCAGTACTTC
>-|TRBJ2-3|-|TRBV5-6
CASSLDRATDTQYF
TGTGCCAGCAGCTTGGACAGGGCCACAGATACGCAGTATTTT
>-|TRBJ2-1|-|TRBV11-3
CASSLDRGNYNEQFF
TGTGCCAGCAGCTTAGATAGGGGTAACTACAATGAGCAGTTCTTC
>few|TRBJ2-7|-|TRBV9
CASSVGTTFYEQYF
TGTGCCAGCAGCGTGGGGACAACCTTCTACGAGCAGTACTTC
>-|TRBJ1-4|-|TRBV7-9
CASSLAAGEKLFF
TGTGCCAGCAGCTTAGCGGCAGGGGAAAAACTGTTTTTT
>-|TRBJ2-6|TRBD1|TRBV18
CASSPRDRGSGANVLTF
TGTGCCAGCTCACCAAGGGACAGGGGCTCTGGGGCCAACGTCCTGACTTTC